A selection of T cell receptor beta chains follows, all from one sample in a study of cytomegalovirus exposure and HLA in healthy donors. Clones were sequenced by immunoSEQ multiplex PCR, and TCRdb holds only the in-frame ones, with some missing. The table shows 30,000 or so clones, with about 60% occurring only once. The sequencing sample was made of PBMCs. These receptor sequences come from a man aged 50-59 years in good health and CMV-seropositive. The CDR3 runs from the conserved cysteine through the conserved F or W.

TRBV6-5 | CASSYLDSYNEQFF
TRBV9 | CASSVATGNTDTQYF
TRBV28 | CASSLLNQPQHF
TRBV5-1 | CASSLADSHTEAFF
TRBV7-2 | CASSRTGGDYGYTF
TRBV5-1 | CASRSSLAGLGQETQYF
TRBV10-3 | CAISPYGGSNTEAFF
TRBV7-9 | CASGGREGSYNSPLHF
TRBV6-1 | CASSQDRDYGYTF
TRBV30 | CVRGRCIGVEETQYF
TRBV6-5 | CASRRTSGEETQYF
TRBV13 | CASSLVATNEQFF
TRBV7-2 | CASSLSVLGKAFF
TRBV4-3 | CASSQQEPGLAGYNEQFF
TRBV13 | CASSLQGNEKLFF
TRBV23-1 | CASSQPGQGGTEAFF
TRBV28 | CASRTTSANLYEQYF
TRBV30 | CAWKPVGGNSPLHF
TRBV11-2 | CASSTDPGTGSYNEQFF
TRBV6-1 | CASSEGGTAGNQPQHF
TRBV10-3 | CAISDPGTGHPGANVLTF
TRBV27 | CASRDGGNTEAFF
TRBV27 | CASSLYGTTGYTF
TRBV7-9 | CASSSLAGESNEQFF
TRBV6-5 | CASSTDSYNEQFF
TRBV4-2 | CASSQEGGRKDQPQHF
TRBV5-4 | CASSPTGYGYTF